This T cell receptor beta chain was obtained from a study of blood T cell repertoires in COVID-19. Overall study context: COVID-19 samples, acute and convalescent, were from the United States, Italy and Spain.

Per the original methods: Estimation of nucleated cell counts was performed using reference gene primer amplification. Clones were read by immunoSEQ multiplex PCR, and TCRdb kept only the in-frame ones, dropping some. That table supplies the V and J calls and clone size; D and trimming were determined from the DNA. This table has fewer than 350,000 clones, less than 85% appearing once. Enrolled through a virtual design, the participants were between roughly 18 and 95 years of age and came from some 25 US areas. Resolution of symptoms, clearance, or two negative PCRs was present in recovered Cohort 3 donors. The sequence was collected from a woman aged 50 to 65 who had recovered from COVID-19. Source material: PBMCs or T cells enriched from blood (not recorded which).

CDR3 nucleotide sequence: TGTGCCACCGGCGGATGGGCAACTAATGAAAAACTGTTTTTT. Residues: CATGGWATNEKLFF. The V and J genes are TRBV15 and TRBJ1-4; no firm D call. This CDR3 spans 14 amino acids. V lost 8 bases and J 0 bases, leaving 10 bases between the germline ends. Germline V CDR1 and CDR2: LNHNV, YYDKDF (reference sequence).